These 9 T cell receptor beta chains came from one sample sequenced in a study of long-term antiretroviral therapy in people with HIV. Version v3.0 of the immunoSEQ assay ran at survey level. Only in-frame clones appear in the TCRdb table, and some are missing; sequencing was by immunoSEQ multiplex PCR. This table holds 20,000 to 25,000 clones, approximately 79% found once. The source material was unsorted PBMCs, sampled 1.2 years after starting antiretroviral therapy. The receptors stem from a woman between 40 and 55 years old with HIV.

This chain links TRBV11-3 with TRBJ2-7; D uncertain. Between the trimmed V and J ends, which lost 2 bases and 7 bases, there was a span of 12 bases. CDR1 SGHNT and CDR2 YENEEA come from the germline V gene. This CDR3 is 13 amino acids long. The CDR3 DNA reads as TGTGCCAGCAGCTTAATGGACGGAAGGGAGCAGTACTTC. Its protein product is CASSLMDGREQYF.

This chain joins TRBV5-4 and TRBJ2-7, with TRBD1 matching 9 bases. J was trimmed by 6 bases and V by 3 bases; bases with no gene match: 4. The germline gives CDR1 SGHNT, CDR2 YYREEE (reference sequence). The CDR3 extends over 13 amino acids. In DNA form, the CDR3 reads TGTGCCAGCAGCTCGGGGACAGGGTCCGAGCAGTACTTC. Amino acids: CASSSGTGSEQYF.

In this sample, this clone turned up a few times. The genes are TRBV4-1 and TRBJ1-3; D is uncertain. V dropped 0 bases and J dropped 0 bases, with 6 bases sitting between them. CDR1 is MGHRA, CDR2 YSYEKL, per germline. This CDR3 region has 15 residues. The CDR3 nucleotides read TGCGCCAGCAGCCAAGATGAGTTCTCTGGAAACACCATATATTTT. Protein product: CASSQDEFSGNTIYF.

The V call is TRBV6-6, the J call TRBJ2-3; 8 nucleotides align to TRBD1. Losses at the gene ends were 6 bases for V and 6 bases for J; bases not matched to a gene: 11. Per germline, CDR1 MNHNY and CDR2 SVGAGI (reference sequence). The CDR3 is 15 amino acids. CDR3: CASRGRDRLEDTQYF. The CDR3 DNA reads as TGTGCCAGCAGAGGCCGGGACAGGCTCGAGGATACGCAGTATTTT.

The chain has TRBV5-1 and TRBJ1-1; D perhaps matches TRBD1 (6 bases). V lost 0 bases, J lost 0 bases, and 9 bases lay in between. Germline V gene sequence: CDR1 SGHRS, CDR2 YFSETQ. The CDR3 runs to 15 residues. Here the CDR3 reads CASSLEAGVNTEAFF. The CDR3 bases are TGCGCCAGCAGCTTGGAAGCAGGGGTGAACACTGAAGCTTTCTTT.

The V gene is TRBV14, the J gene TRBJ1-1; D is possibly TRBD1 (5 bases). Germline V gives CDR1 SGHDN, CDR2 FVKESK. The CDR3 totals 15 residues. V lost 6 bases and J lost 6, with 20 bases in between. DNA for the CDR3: TGTGCCAGCAGGGGGCTGGACGGGACGAGAGCTGAAGCTTTCTTT. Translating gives CASRGLDGTRAEAFF.

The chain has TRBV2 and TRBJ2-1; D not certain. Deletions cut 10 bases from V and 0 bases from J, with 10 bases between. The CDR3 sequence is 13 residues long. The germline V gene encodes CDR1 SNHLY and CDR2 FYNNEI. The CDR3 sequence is CATAKSSYNEQFF. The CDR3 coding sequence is TGTGCCACCGCGAAGAGCTCCTACAATGAGCAGTTCTTC. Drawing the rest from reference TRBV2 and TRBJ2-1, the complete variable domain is EPEVTQTPSHQVTQMGQEVILRCVPISNHLYFYWYRQILGQKVEFLVSFYNNEISEKSEIFDDQFSVERPDGSNFTLKIRSTKLEDSAMYFCATAKSSYNEQFFGPGTRLTVL.

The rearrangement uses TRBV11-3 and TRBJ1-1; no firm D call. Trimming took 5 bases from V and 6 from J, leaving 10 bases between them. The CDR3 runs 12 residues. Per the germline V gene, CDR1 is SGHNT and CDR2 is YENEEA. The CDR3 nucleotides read TGTGCCAGCAGCATCCGAGCCCCTGAAGCTTTCTTT. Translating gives CASSIRAPEAFF.

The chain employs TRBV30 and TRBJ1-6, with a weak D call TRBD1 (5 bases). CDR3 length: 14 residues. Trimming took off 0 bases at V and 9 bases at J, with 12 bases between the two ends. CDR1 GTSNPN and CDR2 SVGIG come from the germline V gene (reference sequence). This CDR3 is CAWSVPGGGSPLHF. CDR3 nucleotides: TGTGCCTGGAGTGTCCCCGGGGGTGGTTCACCCCTCCACTTT.